This passage covers 23 T cell receptor beta chains from one sample sequenced in a study of T-cell memory formation after mild COVID-19. One entry per CDR3 protein, called by TCRdb with MiXCR from the 5' RACE reads. The sample holds about 560,000 distinct CDR3 sequences, around 17% seen once. The sequenced sample consisted of PBMCs or a T cell subset sorted from them (not recorded which). Source of these receptors: an adult woman who had mild COVID-19 (a few samples of this study predate the infection). Cell type and time point are not known.

The chain carries TRBV5-1 and TRBJ1-2, with a weak D call TRBD1 (5 bases). Germline V CDR1 and CDR2: SGHRS, YFSETQ. Deletions cut 0 bases from V and 2 bases from J, with 14 bases between. This CDR3 is 16 amino acids long. CDR3 nucleotides: TGCGCCAGCAGCTTGGGTCAGTGGGGCGTGAACTATGGCTACACCTTC. Translation gives CASSLGQWGVNYGYTF.

The J gene is TRBJ1-2, the V gene TRBV3-1; the D gene is possibly TRBD1 (6 bases). Germline CDR1 and CDR2: LGHDT and YNNKEL (reference sequence). The V end lost 9 bases, the J end lost 8 bases, and 16 bases lay between the germline ends. The CDR3 sequence is 12 residues long. The CDR3 is CASSGGRKGYTF. The CDR3 coding sequence is TGTGCCAGTTCCGGGGGGCGTAAGGGCTACACCTTC.

This clonotype has only a few counts. This chain connects TRBV5-1 to TRBJ2-1, with D possibly being TRBD1 (6 bases). Germline V CDR1 and CDR2: SGHRS, YFSETQ. Between the trimmed V and J ends, which lost 0 bases and 10 bases, there was a span of 17 bases. This CDR3 has 15 amino acids. For the CDR3, the DNA is TGCGCCAGCAGCTTGGTAACAGGGCTATGGGGGGAGCAGTTCTTC. It translates to CASSLVTGLWGEQFF. Supplemented by reference TRBV5-1 and TRBJ2-1, the full variable domain reads KAGVTQTPRYLIKTRGQQVTLSCSPISGHRSVSWYQQTPGQGLQFLFEYFSETQRNKGNFPGRFSGRQFSNSRSEMNVSTLELGDSALYLCASSLVTGLWGEQFFGPGTRLTVL.

This clonotype was picked up many times. This chain joins TRBV4-2 and TRBJ2-1, with D perhaps assigned TRBD1 or TRBD2 (6 bases each). Germline loops: CDR1 LGHNA, CDR2 YNFKEQ. V gave up 5 bases and J gave up 2 bases, with 16 bases separating them. CDR3 length: 16 residues. For the CDR3, the DNA is TGTGCCAGCAGCACCCAAGGGGGGTCTGCCTACAATGAGCAGTTCTTC. This codes for CASSTQGGSAYNEQFF.

The chain's CDR3 is CASSATSREDTQYF. The CDR3 DNA follows: TGTGCCAGCAGTGCGACTAGTCGAGAAGATACGCAGTATTTT. The chain joins TRBV6-6 to TRBJ2-3; possible D gene TRBD2, 6 bases. V was clipped by 5 bases and J by 5 bases, with 14 bases between them. There are 14 residues in the CDR3. In germline, CDR1 is MNHNY, CDR2 SVGAGI (reference sequence).

The CDR3 spells CASSSASGRFYNEQFF. CDR3 coding DNA: TGTGCCAGCAGTTCCGCTAGCGGGAGATTTTACAATGAGCAGTTCTTC. The rearrangement uses TRBV6-5 and TRBJ2-1, with TRBD2 matching 10 bases. V lost 4 bases to trimming and J lost 4 bases; unmatched junction nucleotides: 7. The CDR3 is made up of 16 amino acids. The germline CDR1 and CDR2 sequences are MNHEY and SVGAGI.

This clonotype showed up just a few times. V gene TRBV5-1 combines with J gene TRBJ1-2; 10 positions match TRBD1. Germline V gene sequence: CDR1 SGHRS, CDR2 YFSETQ. The CDR3 has 15 amino acids. V lost 4 bases and J lost 8; bases outside the gene matches: 11. This chain's CDR3 is CASSPDDRGRGGYTF. The CDR3 DNA sequence: TGCGCCAGCAGCCCGGACGACAGGGGGCGCGGGGGCTACACCTTC.

The table lists this clonotype with many counts. This chain links TRBV20-1 with TRBJ2-7, with 8 nucleotides matching TRBD1. The CDR3 length is 14 residues. Germline V gene lookup returns CDR1 DFQATT and CDR2 SNEGSKA (reference sequence). The junction had 8 bases not matched to a gene; V was cut back by 5 bases and J by 2 bases. The CDR3 DNA sequence: TGCAGTGCTGCTATCGGACAGGGCGCCTACGAGCAGTACTTC. It yields the protein CSAAIGQGAYEQYF.

This clonotype was seen a handful of times. The chain links TRBV4-1 to TRBJ1-6; 11 bases agree with TRBD1. The CDR3 is 17 residues long. With V trimmed by 1 base and J by 7 bases, 6 bases remained unmatched. In germline, CDR1 is MGHRA, CDR2 YSYEKL. CDR3 DNA: TGCGCCAGCAGCCAAGTCGCCGGGACAGGGGGAAATTCACCCCTCCACTTT. Its protein is CASSQVAGTGGNSPLHF.

CDR3 nucleotide sequence: TGCGCCAGCAGCTTGGGTCGTACTAGTCCCCAGTACTTC. Residues: CASSLGRTSPQYF. This chain uses TRBV5-1 with TRBJ2-5; the D gene is possibly TRBD2 (5 bases). The CDR3 contains 13 residues. Deletions cut 0 bases from V and 9 bases from J, with 12 bases between. In germline, CDR1 is SGHRS, CDR2 YFSETQ.

The gene calls are TRBV7-8 and TRBJ1-5, with TRBD1 matching 7 bases. The CDR3 extends over 17 amino acids. Trimming took 5 bases from V and 0 from J; bases not matched to a gene: 10. CDR1 SGHVS and CDR2 FQNEAQ come from the germline V gene. The CDR3 DNA reads as TGTGCCAGCAGCAGAACGCCGACAGGGATTAGCAATCAGCCCCAGCATTTT. Its protein product is CASSRTPTGISNQPQHF.

The rearrangement uses TRBV19 and TRBJ1-5; 9 nucleotides match TRBD1. The CDR3 has 15 amino acids. Germline loops: CDR1 LNHDA, CDR2 SQIVND (reference sequence). After removal of 6 bases from V and 7 bases from J, the junction contained 10 bases not matched to a gene. Written as DNA, the CDR3 is TGTGCCAGTAGCCGTGGGGACAGGGTGGTCCAGCCCCAGCATTTT. Translation gives CASSRGDRVVQPQHF.

This clonotype turned up a few times. The chain combines TRBV29-1 with TRBJ1-1, with a weak D call TRBD1 (5 bases). This CDR3 comprises 13 residues. V shed 4 bases and J shed 1 base, with 10 bases lying between them. CDR1 is SQVTM and CDR2 is ANQGSEA in the germline V gene. This CDR3 reads CSVAVQGNTEAFF. The DNA of the CDR3 is TGCAGCGTTGCGGTTCAGGGGAACACTGAAGCTTTCTTT.

This clonotype showed up just a few times. The J gene is TRBJ2-5, the V gene TRBV3-1; D is undetermined. This CDR3 has 15 residues. V lost 0 bases and J 4 bases, leaving 12 bases between the germline ends. CDR1 and CDR2 (germline): LGHDT, YNNKEL (reference sequence). The CDR3 DNA is TGTGCCAGCAGCCAAGATTCGGCCAGAACAGAGACCCAGTACTTC. It is translated as CASSQDSARTETQYF.

The genes are TRBV29-1 and TRBJ2-2; D remains ambiguous. Germline CDR1 SQVTM, CDR2 ANQGSEA. The V and J ends lost 5 bases and 0 bases respectively, with 7 bases between them. The CDR3 contains 13 residues. The DNA of the CDR3 is TGCAGCGTTCCATCGACGAACACCGGGGAGCTGTTTTTT. It codes for CSVPSTNTGELFF.

The J gene is TRBJ1-2, the V gene TRBV18; the D gene is possibly TRBD1 (5 bases). V was shortened by 3 bases and J by 4 bases, with 15 bases between the two germline ends. The CDR3 totals 15 residues. Germline values: CDR1 KGHSH, CDR2 LQKENI. This CDR3 reads CASSPRTPGGYGYTF. The CDR3 coding sequence is TGTGCCAGCTCACCCCGGACACCGGGCGGCTATGGCTACACCTTC.

In its sample, this clonotype was seen many times. The chain couples TRBV7-3 to TRBJ2-2; D is ambiguous. The CDR3 contains 15 residues. Germline CDR1 reads SGHTA; CDR2 reads FQGTGA. V was cut by 6 bases and J by 4 bases, with 15 bases left in between. CDR3 in DNA: TGTGCCAGCAGGAAAATCGGTTCAGTCACCGGGGAGCTGTTTTTT. Translation: CASRKIGSVTGELFF.

This clonotype was seen at least ten times. The rearrangement links TRBV10-3 to TRBJ2-7; maybe TRBD2 (6 bases). The V end lost 7 bases, the J end lost 3 bases, and 13 bases lay between the germline ends. The CDR3 totals 13 residues. CDR1 is ENHRY, CDR2 SYGVKD, per germline. The CDR3 DNA follows: TGTGCCATCACCCTCGGGGGAGGCTACGAGCAGTACTTC. Its translation is CAITLGGGYEQYF.

The V gene is TRBV2, the J gene TRBJ2-7; possible D gene TRBD1, 6 bases. Germline V gives CDR1 SNHLY, CDR2 FYNNEI. V gave up 8 bases and J gave up 2 bases, with 10 bases separating them. This CDR3 contains 12 residues. Written as DNA, the CDR3 is TGTGCCAGCGGGGGCGTCCCCTACGAGCAGTACTTC. Translated: CASGGVPYEQYF.

V and J are TRBV20-1 and TRBJ2-1; a possible D gene is TRBD2 (5 bases). Germline loops: CDR1 DFQATT, CDR2 SNEGSKA (reference sequence). Trimming cost V 8 bases and J 2 bases, with 16 bases left between them. The CDR3 totals 14 residues. The CDR3 loop is CSPRGGGAYNEQFF. The CDR3 region has the DNA TGCAGTCCGAGAGGAGGTGGAGCCTACAATGAGCAGTTCTTC.

The chain employs TRBV6-5 and TRBJ1-3; TRBD1 is a possible D gene (5 bases). This CDR3 comprises 15 residues. Germline V gives CDR1 MNHEY, CDR2 SVGAGI. V was trimmed by 3 bases and J by 3 bases, leaving 12 bases between them. CDR3 nucleotide sequence: TGTGCCAGCAGTTATTCTACACAGGTTGGAAACACCATATATTTT. This sequence encodes CASSYSTQVGNTIYF.

Here the CDR3 reads CASSPLAGAEETQYF. In nucleotides, the CDR3 is TGTGCCAGCTCCCCCCTCGCGGGAGCGGAAGAGACCCAGTACTTC. This chain links TRBV18 with TRBJ2-5; 7 nucleotides line up with TRBD2. CDR3 length: 15 amino acids. Losses at the gene ends were 6 bases for V and 3 bases for J; bases not matched to a gene: 10. Germline values: CDR1 KGHSH, CDR2 LQKENI.

This clonotype was counted ten times or more. The chain carries TRBV27 and TRBJ2-1, with unresolved D. The CDR3 has 12 residues. Germline values: CDR1 MNHEY, CDR2 SMNVEV (reference sequence). With 7 bases removed from V and 6 bases from J, the gap between germline ends came to 10 bases. The CDR3, as DNA: TGTGCCAGCAAGGGCGTTCGCAATGAGCAGTTCTTC. It translates to CASKGVRNEQFF.